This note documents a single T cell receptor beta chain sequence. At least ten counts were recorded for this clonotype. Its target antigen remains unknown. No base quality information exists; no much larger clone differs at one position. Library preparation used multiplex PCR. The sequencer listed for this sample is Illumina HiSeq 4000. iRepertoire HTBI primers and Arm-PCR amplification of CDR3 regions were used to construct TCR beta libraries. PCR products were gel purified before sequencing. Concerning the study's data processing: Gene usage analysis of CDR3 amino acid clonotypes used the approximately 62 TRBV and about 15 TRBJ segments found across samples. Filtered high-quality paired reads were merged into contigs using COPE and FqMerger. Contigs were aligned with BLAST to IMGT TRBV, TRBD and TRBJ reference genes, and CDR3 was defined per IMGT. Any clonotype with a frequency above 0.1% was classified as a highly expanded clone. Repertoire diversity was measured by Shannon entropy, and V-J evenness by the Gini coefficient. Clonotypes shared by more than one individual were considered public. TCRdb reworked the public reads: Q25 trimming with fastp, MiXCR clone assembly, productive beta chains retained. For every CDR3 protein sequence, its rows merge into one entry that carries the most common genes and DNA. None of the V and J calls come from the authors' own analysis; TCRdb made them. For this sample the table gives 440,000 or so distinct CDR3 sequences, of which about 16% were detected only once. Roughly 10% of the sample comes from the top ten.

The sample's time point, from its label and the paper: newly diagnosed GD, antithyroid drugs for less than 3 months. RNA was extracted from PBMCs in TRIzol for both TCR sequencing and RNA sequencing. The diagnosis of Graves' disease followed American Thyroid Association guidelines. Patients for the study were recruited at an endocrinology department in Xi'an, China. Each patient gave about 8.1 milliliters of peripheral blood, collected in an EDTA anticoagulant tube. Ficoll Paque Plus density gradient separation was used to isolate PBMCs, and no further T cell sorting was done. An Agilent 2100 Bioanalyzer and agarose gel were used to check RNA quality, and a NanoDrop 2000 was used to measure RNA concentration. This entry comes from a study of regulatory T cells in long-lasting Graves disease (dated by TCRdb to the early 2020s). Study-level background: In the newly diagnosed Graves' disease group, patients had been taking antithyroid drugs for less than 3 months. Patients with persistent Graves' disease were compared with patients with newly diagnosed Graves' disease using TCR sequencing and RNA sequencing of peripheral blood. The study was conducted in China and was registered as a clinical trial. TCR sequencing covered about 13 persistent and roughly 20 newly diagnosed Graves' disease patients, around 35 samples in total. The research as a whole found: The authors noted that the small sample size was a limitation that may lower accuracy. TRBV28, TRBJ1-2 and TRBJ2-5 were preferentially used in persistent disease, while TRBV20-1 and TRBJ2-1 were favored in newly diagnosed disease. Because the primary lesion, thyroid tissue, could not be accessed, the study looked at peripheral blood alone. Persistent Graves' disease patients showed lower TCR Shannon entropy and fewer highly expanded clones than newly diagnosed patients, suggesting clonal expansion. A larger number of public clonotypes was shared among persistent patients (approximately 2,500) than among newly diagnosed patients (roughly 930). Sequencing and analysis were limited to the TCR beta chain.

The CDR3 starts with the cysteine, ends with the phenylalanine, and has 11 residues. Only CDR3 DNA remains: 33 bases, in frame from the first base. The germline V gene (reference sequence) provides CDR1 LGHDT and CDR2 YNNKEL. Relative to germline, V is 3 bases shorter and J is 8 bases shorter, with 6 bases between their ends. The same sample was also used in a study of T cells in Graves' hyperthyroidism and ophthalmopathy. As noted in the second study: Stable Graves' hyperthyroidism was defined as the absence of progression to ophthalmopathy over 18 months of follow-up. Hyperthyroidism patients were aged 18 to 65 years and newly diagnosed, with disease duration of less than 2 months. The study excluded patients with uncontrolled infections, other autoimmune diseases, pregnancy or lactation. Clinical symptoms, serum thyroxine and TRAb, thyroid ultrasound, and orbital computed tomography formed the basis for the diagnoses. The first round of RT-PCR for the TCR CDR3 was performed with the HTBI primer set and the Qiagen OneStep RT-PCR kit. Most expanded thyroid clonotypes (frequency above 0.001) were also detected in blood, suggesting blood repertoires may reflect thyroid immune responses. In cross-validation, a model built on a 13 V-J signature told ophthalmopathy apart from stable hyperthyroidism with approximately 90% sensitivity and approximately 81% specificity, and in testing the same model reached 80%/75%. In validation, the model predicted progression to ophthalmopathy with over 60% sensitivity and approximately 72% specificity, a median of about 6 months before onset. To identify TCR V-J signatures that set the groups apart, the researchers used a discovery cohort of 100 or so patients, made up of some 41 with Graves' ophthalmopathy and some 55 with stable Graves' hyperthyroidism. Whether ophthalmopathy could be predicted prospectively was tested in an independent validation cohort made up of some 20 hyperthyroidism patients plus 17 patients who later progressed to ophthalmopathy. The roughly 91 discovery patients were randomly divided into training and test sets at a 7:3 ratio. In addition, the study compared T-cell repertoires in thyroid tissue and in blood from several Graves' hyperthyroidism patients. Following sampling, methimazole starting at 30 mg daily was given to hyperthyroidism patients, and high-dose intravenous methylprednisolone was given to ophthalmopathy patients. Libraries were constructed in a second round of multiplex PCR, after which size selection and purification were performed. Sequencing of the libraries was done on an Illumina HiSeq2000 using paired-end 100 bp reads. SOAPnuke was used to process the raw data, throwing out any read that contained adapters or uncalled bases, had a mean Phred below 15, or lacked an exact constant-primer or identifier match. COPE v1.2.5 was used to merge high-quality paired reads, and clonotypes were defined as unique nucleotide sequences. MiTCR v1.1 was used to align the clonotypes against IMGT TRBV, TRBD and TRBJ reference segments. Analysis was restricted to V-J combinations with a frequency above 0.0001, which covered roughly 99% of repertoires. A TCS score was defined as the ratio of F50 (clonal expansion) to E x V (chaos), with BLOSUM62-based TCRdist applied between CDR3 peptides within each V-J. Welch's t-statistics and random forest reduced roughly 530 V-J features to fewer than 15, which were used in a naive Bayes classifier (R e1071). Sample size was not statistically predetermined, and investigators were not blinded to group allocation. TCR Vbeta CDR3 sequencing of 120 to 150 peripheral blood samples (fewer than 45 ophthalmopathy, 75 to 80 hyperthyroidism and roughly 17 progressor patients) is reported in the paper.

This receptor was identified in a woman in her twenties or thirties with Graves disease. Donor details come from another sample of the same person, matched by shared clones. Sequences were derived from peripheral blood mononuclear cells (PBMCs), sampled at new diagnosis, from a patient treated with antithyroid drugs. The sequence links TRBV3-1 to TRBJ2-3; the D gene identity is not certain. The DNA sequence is TGTGCCAGCAGCCAGTCCTCTACGCAGTATTTT. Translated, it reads CASSQSSTQYF.